Given below is one T cell receptor (beta chain) in context. These data are taken from a study of T cell responses to AZD1222 COVID-19 vaccine. Overall study: Second-dose recipients at about 4 or about 12 weeks were treated as one pooled group.

The CDR3 extends over 17 amino acids. V lost 4 bases, J lost 2 bases, and 5 bases stayed unmatched. CDR1 and CDR2 (germline): LNHDA, SQIVND (reference sequence). The data were produced by immunoSEQ multiplex PCR, yet TCRdb's version contains in-frame clones alone and is incomplete. Among 100,000 or so clones, 80% to 90% were seen once, and the ten largest hold roughly 6%. This rearrangement joins TRBV19 to TRBJ2-6, with 10 bases matching TRBD1. Source: peripheral blood, taken on day 0 of AZD1222 vaccination. The source of this sequence is an adult in good health. The CDR3 loop is CASSRETGGTGANVLTF. The CDR3 DNA follows: TGTGCCAGTAGTAGAGAGACAGGGGGCACTGGGGCCAACGTCCTGACTTTC.